One and the same sample provided the 24 T cell receptor beta chains below, sequenced in a study of control samples from healthy donors and cancer patients. Assay used: immunoSEQ multiplex PCR; TCRdb lists only in-frame clones, some missing. The table shows 98,000 or so clones, with around three quarters occurring only once. The sequenced sample consisted of blood. The receptors come from a woman in her 30s in good health.

This clone has a handful of counts. V is TRBV6-2 or TRBV6-3 and J is TRBJ2-1; D might be TRBD2 (5 bases). The germline CDR1 and CDR2 sequences are MNHEY and SVGEGT. V lost 6 bases to trimming and J lost 3 bases, with 12 bases between them. The CDR3 consists of 14 residues. Here the CDR3 DNA reads TGTGCCAGCAGCCGCGACGGACTCTACAATGAGCAGTTCTTC. Its translation is CASSRDGLYNEQFF.

The chain couples TRBV24-1 to TRBJ1-2; 7 bases align to TRBD1. Germline CDR1 KGHDR, CDR2 SFDVKD. This CDR3 contains 15 residues. V was pared by 1 base and J by 5 bases, with 6 bases of the junction left unmatched. The CDR3 nucleotides read TGTGCCACCAGTGATTTAAGGGGGCCAGAGTATGGCTACACCTTC. It translates to CATSDLRGPEYGYTF.

The sample holds one count of this clone. V is TRBV3-1 (or the pseudogene TRBV3-2) and J is TRBJ2-5; TRBD2 aligns across 8 bases. The CDR3 runs to 15 residues. After removal of 1 base from V and 5 bases from J, the junction contained 6 bases not matched to a gene. Germline CDR1 and CDR2: LGHDT and YNNKEL (reference sequence). The CDR3 here is CASSQGGGRKETQYF. The CDR3 DNA reads as TGTGCCAGCAGCCAAGGCGGGGGGCGGAAGGAGACCCAGTACTTC.

This chain connects TRBV2 to TRBJ2-7; no definite D call. Germline CDR1 and CDR2: SNHLY and FYNNEI. The CDR3 length is 11 residues. V dropped 5 bases and J dropped 3 bases, with 5 bases sitting between them. The CDR3 coding sequence is TGTGCCAGCAGTCTCATCTACGAGCAGTACTTC. It yields the protein CASSLIYEQYF.

V gene TRBV5-1 combines with J gene TRBJ1-1; D unclear. CDR1 and CDR2 (germline): SGHRS, YFSETQ. CDR3 length equals 14 residues. Trimming shortened V by 10 bases and J by 1 base, and 17 bases separated the two germline ends. The CDR3 sequence is CAFPPGEKNTEAFF. CDR3 nucleotide sequence: TGCGCCTTCCCTCCCGGGGAGAAGAACACTGAAGCTTTCTTT. The full variable domain, with the rest looked up from reference TRBV5-1 and TRBJ1-1, is KAGVTQTPRYLIKTRGQQVTLSCSPISGHRSVSWYQQTPGQGLQFLFEYFSETQRNKGNFPGRFSGRQFSNSRSEMNVSTLELGDSALYLCAFPPGEKNTEAFFGQGTRLTVV.

Concerning this clone: This sample also contains other DNA sequences that code for the same CDR3. The rearrangement links TRBV29-1 to TRBJ1-1; D call uncertain. CDR1 and CDR2 from the germline V gene are SQVTM and ANQGSEA. The CDR3 sequence is 13 residues long. V was clipped by 3 bases and J by 0 bases, with 8 bases between them. The CDR3: CSVEGRMNTEAFF. Written as DNA, the CDR3 is TGCAGCGTTGAGGGCAGAATGAACACTGAAGCTTTCTTT.

The rearrangement joins TRBV5-1 to TRBJ2-3; TRBD2 agrees at 7 bases. The V and J ends lost 4 bases and 1 base, in that order; junction bases with no gene match: 3. CDR3 length: 14 residues. Germline V gene sequence: CDR1 SGHRS, CDR2 YFSETQ. DNA of the CDR3: TGCGCCAGCAGCAAGCGGGGCGGCACAGATACGCAGTATTTT. The encoded protein is CASSKRGGTDTQYF.

The chain uses TRBV9 and TRBJ2-5; TRBD2 matches 8 bases. The CDR3 is 15 residues long. CDR1 is SGDLS and CDR2 is YYNGEE in the germline V gene. Germline trimming cut 0 bases from V and 3 bases from J; bases unmatched to any gene: 4. CDR3 sequence: CASSVGAGVEETQYF. The CDR3 nucleotides are TGTGCCAGCAGCGTAGGAGCGGGGGTTGAAGAGACCCAGTACTTC.

CDR3 coding DNA: TGTGCCAGCAGGGACCAGGGATTTAGATCACCCCTCCACTTT. Its translation: CASRDQGFRSPLHF. The chain joins TRBV6-5 to TRBJ1-6; D is possibly TRBD1 (5 bases). Germline CDR1 and CDR2: MNHEY and SVGAGI. V was pared by 6 bases and J by 10 bases, with 16 bases between. The CDR3 consists of 14 residues.

The rearrangement uses TRBV5-1 and TRBJ2-1; 10 nucleotides line up with TRBD2. CDR3 length equals 17 residues. Looked up from germline, CDR1 is SGHRS and CDR2 is YFSETQ. J lost 4 bases, V lost 4 bases, and 11 bases had no gene match. The CDR3 coding sequence is TGCGCCAGCAGCCAAGGACTACTAGCGGGGTTATACAATGAGCAGTTCTTC. This translates into CASSQGLLAGLYNEQFF.

The chain has TRBV4-3 and TRBJ1-3; no clear D gene. Deletions cut 4 bases from V and 0 bases from J, with 13 bases between. The germline V gene has CDR1 LGHNA and CDR2 YSLEER. CDR3 size: 16 residues. The CDR3 loop is CASSRRARDSGNTIYF. The CDR3 coding sequence is TGCGCCAGCAGCCGGAGAGCTCGCGACTCTGGAAACACCATATATTTT.

The rearrangement links TRBV7-8 to TRBJ2-3; the match to TRBD2 covers 13 bases. This CDR3 spans 16 amino acids. V lost 6 bases and J lost 5; bases outside the gene matches: 8. Germline lookup yields CDR1 SGHVS and CDR2 FQNEAQ. The CDR3 DNA reads TGTGCCAGCAGACAAGGGACTAGCGGGGCGGGAGATACGCAGTATTTT. Encoded protein: CASRQGTSGAGDTQYF. The full variable domain, its missing parts supplied by reference TRBV7-8 and TRBJ2-3, is GAGVSQSPRYKVAKRGQDVALRCDPISGHVSLFWYQQALGQGPEFLTYFQNEAQLDKSGLPSDRFFAERPEGSVSTLKIQRTQQEDSAVYLCASRQGTSGAGDTQYFGPGTRLTVL.

This clone was seen once. V is TRBV19 and J is TRBJ1-1, with a weak D call TRBD1 (5 bases). Trimming shortened V by 1 base and J by 11 bases, and 14 bases separated the two germline ends. Germline CDR1 reads LNHDA; CDR2 reads SQIVND (reference sequence). This CDR3 comprises 13 residues. CDR3 DNA sequence: TGTGCCAGTAGTATAGGGGGACGGATTCGGGCTTTCTTT. This sequence encodes CASSIGGRIRAFF.

The gene calls are TRBV5-1 and TRBJ2-1, with D hard to call. The CDR3 runs 13 residues. Trimming left V 3 bases short and J 4 bases short, with 8 bases between. CDR1 SGHRS and CDR2 YFSETQ come from the germline V gene. Here the CDR3 DNA reads TGCGCCAGCAGCTCCCTCGGGTACAATGAGCAGTTCTTC. Translation gives CASSSLGYNEQFF.

This chain joins TRBV9 and TRBJ2-3; the D is unclear. V lost 0 bases, J lost 2 bases, and 4 bases lay in between. Germline CDR1 is SGDLS and CDR2 is YYNGEE. This CDR3 contains 13 residues. CDR3 nucleotides: TGTGCCAGCAGCGTAGCTCTCACAGATACGCAGTATTTT. This sequence encodes CASSVALTDTQYF.

This clone has just one count. The chain employs TRBV10-3 and TRBJ2-7, with 8 bases that match TRBD2. CDR3 length: 14 amino acids. Germline V gene sequence: CDR1 ENHRY, CDR2 SYGVKD. V was pared by 6 bases and J by 2 bases, with 6 bases of the junction left unmatched. Here the CDR3 DNA reads TGTGCCATCAGGGAGACTAGCGCGACCTACGAGCAGTACTTC. Its protein is CAIRETSATYEQYF.

This clone was recorded once. V and J are TRBV4-1 and TRBJ2-2; 7 bases are a match to TRBD1. Germline-derived CDR1 and CDR2 are MGHRA and YSYEKL. The CDR3 has 14 residues. Trimming at V came to 0 bases and at J to 9 bases, leaving 4 bases not matched to a gene. CDR3 residues: CASSQEVRGRELFF. DNA for the CDR3: TGCGCCAGCAGCCAAGAAGTTAGGGGGCGGGAGCTGTTTTTT.

The chain employs TRBV19 and TRBJ2-7, with D tentatively TRBD2 (5 bases). V lost 5 bases, J lost 0 bases, and 11 bases lay in between. Per germline, CDR1 LNHDA and CDR2 SQIVND (reference sequence). This CDR3 is built from 14 residues. The CDR3 sequence is CASSPTRDSYEQYF. CDR3 DNA: TGTGCCAGTAGTCCCACTAGGGACTCCTACGAGCAGTACTTC. The complete variable domain, with remaining parts taken from reference TRBV19 and TRBJ2-7, reads DGGITQSPKYLFRKEGQNVTLSCEQNLNHDAMYWYRQDPGQGLRLIYYSQIVNDFQKGDIAEGYSVSREKKESFPLTVTSAQKNPTAFYLCASSPTRDSYEQYFGPGTRLTVT.

This sequence joins TRBV10-2 and TRBJ2-6, with D hard to call. The germline V gene has CDR1 WSHSY and CDR2 SAAADI. Between the trimmed V and J ends, which lost 3 bases and 9 bases, there was a span of 6 bases. The CDR3 totals 12 residues. The CDR3: CASSDPVNVLTF. The CDR3 nucleotides are TGCGCCAGCAGTGATCCGGTCAACGTCCTGACTTTC.

The chain recombines TRBV5-1 with TRBJ2-1, with 8 nucleotides matching TRBD1. Germline values: CDR1 SGHRS, CDR2 YFSETQ. The CDR3 totals 13 residues. V gave up 4 bases and J gave up 6 bases; unmatched junction bases: 3. The CDR3 loop reads CASSPGQVNEQFF. In nucleotides, the CDR3 is TGCGCCAGCAGCCCGGGACAGGTCAATGAGCAGTTCTTC.

This chain uses TRBV5-1 with TRBJ1-2, with D possibly TRBD1 on 6 matching bases. This CDR3 has 13 residues. CDR1 SGHRS and CDR2 YFSETQ come from the germline V gene. The ends were cut back, 3 bases at V and 4 bases at J, with 10 bases in the middle. The CDR3 loop is CASSSGQLYGYTF. CDR3 in DNA: TGCGCCAGCAGCTCAGGACAGCTCTATGGCTACACCTTC.

The chain uses TRBV3-1 (or the pseudogene TRBV3-2) and TRBJ1-4; D might be TRBD1 (6 bases). Trimming pared 3 bases from V and 4 bases from J, leaving 18 bases between. The CDR3 sequence is 17 residues long. CDR1 is LGHDT, CDR2 YNNKEL, per germline (reference sequence). This CDR3 reads CASSQRAKGHRNEKLFF. The CDR3 DNA sequence: TGTGCCAGCAGCCAGAGGGCTAAGGGACACCGTAATGAAAAACTGTTTTTT.

V gene TRBV2 combines with J gene TRBJ1-5, with D maybe TRBD1 (5 bases). The CDR3 totals 15 residues. Germline values: CDR1 SNHLY, CDR2 FYNNEI. The V and J ends lost 0 bases and 2 bases respectively, with 8 bases between them. Written as DNA, the CDR3 is TGTGCCAGCAGTGAAGCGGGGGACCGCAATCAGCCCCAGCATTTT. This translates into CASSEAGDRNQPQHF.

The gene calls are TRBV13 and TRBJ1-1, with D maybe TRBD1 (6 bases). CDR1 is PRHDT and CDR2 is FYEKMQ in the germline V gene (reference sequence). Trimming stripped 5 bases from V and 0 bases from J, with 16 bases between. This CDR3 has 16 amino acids. The CDR3 DNA is TGTGCCAGCAGCGATCTCGGGACATTCTTGAACACTGAAGCTTTCTTT. This codes for CASSDLGTFLNTEAFF.